The TCR beta chain described here comes from a study of CD8 T cells in Susac syndrome. The sample holds one count of this clonotype. TEMRA cells underwent FACS enrichment and CD8+ and CD4+ T cells underwent negative isolation. The RNA input was roughly 0.45 to 1 ug, and it was reverse transcribed with random hexamers. One entry per CDR3 protein, called by TCRdb with MiXCR from the immunoSEQ multiplex PCR reads. Of 180,000 or so distinct CDR3 sequences in the sample, over 85% were seen once. Germline V gene lookup returns CDR1 SGHRS and CDR2 YFSETQ. This CDR3 contains 13 residues. Trimming left V 0 bases short and J 2 bases short, with 6 bases between.

The chain has TRBV5-1 and TRBJ2-7; the D is unclear. The receptor was derived from a human donor in good health. Input material: CD4+ T cells from PBMCs. In DNA form, the CDR3 reads TGCGCCAGCAGCTTGGACACAACCTACGAGCAGTACTTC. Protein product: CASSLDTTYEQYF.